These 32 T cell receptor beta chains originate from one sample sequenced in a study of PD-L1 blockade in urothelial cancer. The table came from immunoSEQ multiplex PCR; TCRdb's copy has only in-frame clones and leaves some out. This sample has around 80,000 clones, with roughly 90% found just once. The sequences come from PBMCs, collected around atezolizumab (anti-PD-L1) treatment. These receptors all come from a woman aged 70-85 years with urothelial cancer.

V gene TRBV11-2 combines with J gene TRBJ1-1; 8 nucleotides agree with TRBD1. The germline gives CDR1 SGHAT, CDR2 FQNNGV. With V trimmed by 5 bases and J by 8 bases, 10 bases remained unmatched. The CDR3 has 14 amino acids. Here the CDR3 reads CASSHHPDREEAFF. The CDR3 DNA reads as TGTGCCAGCAGCCACCACCCGGACAGGGAGGAAGCTTTCTTT.

V usage is TRBV18 and J usage is TRBJ2-1; tentatively, D is TRBD1 (6 bases). The length of the CDR3 is 17 residues. The V gene's germline CDR1 is KGHSH and CDR2 LQKENI. The V end lost 1 base, the J end lost 1 base, and 14 bases lay between the germline ends. CDR3 DNA sequence: TGTGCCAGCTCACCACTCGGCGCCGGACAGTCCTACAATGAGCAGTTCTTC. It is translated as CASSPLGAGQSYNEQFF.

This sequence joins TRBV6-1 and TRBJ1-6; the D gene is possibly TRBD1 (5 bases). V lost 8 bases and J 2 bases, leaving 7 bases between the germline ends. Germline CDR1 MNHNS, CDR2 SASEGT. The CDR3 consists of 13 residues. For the CDR3, the DNA is TGTGCCAGCGGCAGGGCCTATAATTCACCCCTCCACTTT. Amino acids: CASGRAYNSPLHF.

CDR3 amino acids: CASSLHSAIDGYTF. The CDR3 nucleotides are TGTGCCAGCAGCTTGCACAGTGCAATCGATGGCTACACCTTC. The J gene is TRBJ1-2, the V gene TRBV5-5, with D unclear. CDR1 is SGHKS, CDR2 YYEKEE, per germline (reference sequence). This CDR3 spans 14 amino acids. V was clipped by 1 base and J by 6 bases, with 13 bases between them.

This chain connects TRBV30 to TRBJ1-2; 9 nucleotides match TRBD1. Germline CDR1 GTSNPN, CDR2 SVGIG (reference sequence). This CDR3 comprises 15 residues. Trimming took 4 bases from V and 3 from J; bases not matched to a gene: 9. The CDR3: CAWTIPGTGHYGYTF. CDR3 DNA: TGTGCCTGGACCATTCCCGGGACAGGGCACTATGGCTACACCTTC.

J is TRBJ2-7 and V is TRBV6-5; D may be TRBD1 (6 bases). CDR1 is MNHEY and CDR2 is SVGAGI in the germline V gene. Trimming stripped 6 bases from V and 2 bases from J, with 17 bases between. This CDR3 comprises 15 residues. Here the CDR3 reads CASRRRQDLPYEQYF. DNA of the CDR3: TGTGCCAGCAGGCGTAGACAGGACCTTCCCTACGAGCAGTACTTC.

The chain carries TRBV25-1 and TRBJ2-5; TRBD1 matches at 8 bases. Germline V gene sequence: CDR1 MGHDK, CDR2 SYGVNS. The CDR3 sequence is 16 residues long. Trimming cost V 3 bases and J 5 bases; bases outside gene matches: 11. Here the CDR3 DNA reads TGTGCCAGCAGTGATGCTTTAGGACAGGGCCATGAGACCCAGTACTTC. It translates to CASSDALGQGHETQYF. Supplemented by reference TRBV25-1 and TRBJ2-5, the full variable domain reads EADIYQTPRYLVIGTGKKITLECSQTMGHDKMYWYQQDPGMELHLIHYSYGVNSTEKGDLSSESTVSRIRTEHFPLTLESARPSHTSQYLCASSDALGQGHETQYFGPGTRLLVL.

The V gene is TRBV18, the J gene TRBJ2-7; the D gene is possibly TRBD1 (5 bases). This CDR3 has 16 amino acids. V dropped 0 bases and J dropped 0 bases, with 12 bases sitting between them. Germline CDR1 and CDR2: KGHSH and LQKENI. CDR3 coding DNA: TGTGCCAGCTCACCACCGAACAGGCGAAGCTCCTACGAGCAGTACTTC. Translation gives CASSPPNRRSSYEQYF.

The chain couples TRBV2 to TRBJ2-1; 13 positions agree with TRBD2. The germline V gene encodes CDR1 SNHLY and CDR2 FYNNEI. Trimming removed 4 bases from V and 5 bases from J; junction bases left unmatched: 2. This CDR3 contains 15 residues. The chain's CDR3 is CASSGLAGGNNEQFF. In DNA form, the CDR3 reads TGTGCCAGCAGTGGACTAGCGGGAGGCAACAATGAGCAGTTCTTC.

The chain carries TRBV19 and TRBJ1-2, with 7 bases fitting TRBD1. The germline gives CDR1 LNHDA, CDR2 SQIVND (reference sequence). V dropped 7 bases and J dropped 4; count of bases not matched to a gene: 12. The CDR3 spans 15 residues. The DNA for the CDR3 is TGTGCCAGTAAACAGGGGCCCTCTTTGGCCTATGGCTACACCTTC. This sequence encodes CASKQGPSLAYGYTF.

This chain joins TRBV6-5 and TRBJ2-1; 11 bases are shared with TRBD2. CDR1 is MNHEY and CDR2 is SVGAGI in the germline V gene. The CDR3 is 15 amino acids. V lost 6 bases, J lost 4 bases, and 5 bases stayed unmatched. Here the CDR3 DNA reads TGTGCCAGCAGGGTAGGACTAGCGGGTTACAATGAGCAGTTCTTC. Residues: CASRVGLAGYNEQFF.

The genes are TRBV4-1 and TRBJ2-7; D gene ambiguous. The CDR3 length is 13 residues. Germline values: CDR1 MGHRA, CDR2 YSYEKL. The ends were cut back, 6 bases at V and 2 bases at J, with 11 bases in the middle. The CDR3 loop reads CASSHVGAYEQYF. Here the CDR3 DNA reads TGCGCCAGCAGTCACGTGGGCGCCTACGAGCAGTACTTC.

The rearrangement joins TRBV28 to TRBJ2-7, with 8 positions matching TRBD2. Germline V lookup: CDR1 MDHEN, CDR2 SYDVKM. The trim removed 8 bases at V and 1 base at J, leaving 16 bases unmatched. CDR3 length equals 17 residues. CDR3 DNA: TGTGCCAGCTCCATACCCCGGGGGGGGGTTGGTTCCTACGAGCAGTACTTC. Its translation: CASSIPRGGVGSYEQYF.

This chain joins TRBV2 and TRBJ2-5, with D possibly matching TRBD1 (5 bases). The CDR3 is made up of 13 amino acids. V gave up 9 bases and J gave up 2 bases, with 13 bases separating them. Germline V gives CDR1 SNHLY, CDR2 FYNNEI. In DNA, the CDR3 is TGTGCCAGGGGGCGTCCCCCTCAAGAGACCCAGTACTTC. Amino acid sequence: CARGRPPQETQYF.

This clone appeared once. The chain links TRBV9 to TRBJ2-3, with 10 bases that match TRBD2. Germline V gene sequence: CDR1 SGDLS, CDR2 YYNGEE. CDR3 length: 15 residues. V dropped 5 bases and J dropped 1; count of bases not matched to a gene: 4. This CDR3 reads CASRPSGSRTDTQYF. In DNA form, the CDR3 reads TGTGCCAGCAGACCTAGCGGGAGCCGCACAGATACGCAGTATTTT.

V gene TRBV10-3 combines with J gene TRBJ2-2; 8 bases map to TRBD1. The CDR3 covers 15 residues. V lost 6 bases to trimming and J lost 6 bases; unmatched junction nucleotides: 9. Germline V gene sequence: CDR1 ENHRY, CDR2 SYGVKD. CDR3: CAISAGQGNAGELFF. CDR3 in DNA: TGTGCCATCAGCGCCGGACAGGGCAACGCCGGGGAGCTGTTTTTT.

The CDR3 coding sequence is TGTGCCAGCAGCTTACAGGCAGGGCCTTATGGCTACACCTTC. It yields the protein CASSLQAGPYGYTF. The rearrangement joins TRBV11-2 to TRBJ1-2; D possibly corresponds to TRBD1 (5 bases). Trimming stripped 2 bases from V and 5 bases from J, with 12 bases between. CDR3 length: 14 residues. The germline V gene encodes CDR1 SGHAT and CDR2 FQNNGV. The full variable domain, rest sourced from reference TRBV11-2 and TRBJ1-2, is EAGVAQSPRYKIIEKRQSVAFWCNPISGHATLYWYQQILGQGPKLLIQFQNNGVVDDSQLPKDRFSAERLKGVDSTLKIQPAKLEDSAVYLCASSLQAGPYGYTFGSGTRLTVV.

V gene TRBV30 combines with J gene TRBJ1-3; 9 positions agree with TRBD1. Germline V gives CDR1 GTSNPN, CDR2 SVGIG (reference sequence). This CDR3 has 13 amino acids. Germline trimming cut 6 bases from V and 1 base from J; bases unmatched to any gene: 1. This CDR3 is CACGQGSGNTIYF. Here the CDR3 DNA reads TGTGCCTGCGGACAGGGGTCTGGAAACACCATATATTTT.

The chain uses TRBV4-1 and TRBJ2-3; 15 bases align to TRBD2. Germline loops: CDR1 MGHRA, CDR2 YSYEKL. The CDR3 has 18 amino acids. The junction had 6 bases not matched to a gene; V was cut back by 4 bases and J by 1 base. CDR3 DNA: TGCGCCAGCAGCCCGGGACTAGCGGGAGGCGAGGGCACAGATACGCAGTATTTT. This translates into CASSPGLAGGEGTDTQYF.

V is TRBV19 and J is TRBJ2-2; 8 bases map to TRBD1. V was clipped by 4 bases and J by 4 bases; unmatched bases: 5. CDR1 is LNHDA, CDR2 SQIVND, per germline (reference sequence). The CDR3 has 15 residues. The CDR3 DNA is TGTGCCAGTAGTACTACAGGGGGGATCACCGGGGAGCTGTTTTTT. As protein: CASSTTGGITGELFF.

The rearrangement joins TRBV28 to TRBJ2-7; D gene uncertain. V lost 7 bases and J lost 4, with 20 bases in between. Germline V gene sequence: CDR1 MDHEN, CDR2 SYDVKM. This CDR3 is 15 amino acids long. As DNA, the CDR3 is TGTGCCAGCATCCGAGGCGGCAGCATAGGTTACGAGCAGTACTTC. Translated, it gives CASIRGGSIGYEQYF.

This clone was seen just once. The chain combines TRBV6-5 with TRBJ1-2; D uncertain. This CDR3 has 14 amino acids. The V gene lost 0 bases and the J gene lost 6 bases, with 11 bases spanning the gap. Per germline, CDR1 MNHEY and CDR2 SVGAGI. The CDR3 loop is CASSYSGRIDGYTF. The CDR3 DNA is TGTGCCAGCAGTTACTCCGGCAGGATAGATGGCTACACCTTC.

The chain uses TRBV10-3 and TRBJ2-7; the D gene is possibly TRBD2 (6 bases). Germline CDR1 is ENHRY and CDR2 is SYGVKD. V lost 6 bases to trimming and J lost 0 bases, with 12 bases between them. The CDR3 is 14 residues long. CDR3 sequence reads: CAIREGVPSYEQYF. The CDR3 bases are TGTGCCATCAGGGAGGGAGTCCCCTCCTACGAGCAGTACTTC.

The rearrangement uses TRBV5-1 and TRBJ1-1; 7 bases agree with TRBD1. V trimming: 2 bases; J trimming: 4 bases; junction bases outside the gene matches: 11. Germline V gene data show CDR1 as SGHRS and CDR2 as YFSETQ. CDR3 length equals 16 residues. The CDR3: CASSLRPGGRLTEAFF. CDR3 nucleotide sequence: TGCGCCAGCAGCTTACGTCCAGGGGGTCGTCTCACTGAAGCTTTCTTT. The variable domain in full, completed from reference TRBV5-1 and TRBJ1-1, reads KAGVTQTPRYLIKTRGQQVTLSCSPISGHRSVSWYQQTPGQGLQFLFEYFSETQRNKGNFPGRFSGRQFSNSRSEMNVSTLELGDSALYLCASSLRPGGRLTEAFFGQGTRLTVV.

This chain links TRBV2 with TRBJ2-7; D is possibly TRBD1 (6 bases). Germline V gene data show CDR1 as SNHLY and CDR2 as FYNNEI. The ends were cut back, 2 bases at V and 0 bases at J, with 8 bases in the middle. The CDR3 is 14 residues long. The CDR3 protein is CASSERGSSYEQYF. CDR3 in DNA: TGTGCCAGCAGTGAAAGGGGGAGCTCCTACGAGCAGTACTTC.

J is TRBJ1-2 and V is TRBV6-1; no reliable D call. Trimming stripped 3 bases from V and 8 bases from J, with 13 bases between. CDR3 length equals 13 residues. Germline V gives CDR1 MNHNS, CDR2 SASEGT. The CDR3 is CASSDTPRVGYTF. CDR3 in DNA: TGTGCCAGCAGTGATACCCCGAGGGTCGGCTACACCTTC.

The genes are TRBV28 and TRBJ2-4, with a weak D call TRBD1 (5 bases). The CDR3 length is 16 residues. The V gene lost 3 bases and the J gene lost 0 bases, with 12 bases spanning the gap. Germline assignment: CDR1 MDHEN and CDR2 SYDVKM. CDR3 in amino acids: CASSLVQEIAKNIQYF. The CDR3 region has the DNA TGTGCCAGCAGTTTGGTACAGGAGATAGCCAAAAACATTCAGTACTTC.

The chain employs TRBV5-6 and TRBJ2-3; TRBD2 agrees at 13 bases. The V gene's germline CDR1 is SGHDT and CDR2 YYEEEE. The CDR3 is 15 amino acids. Trimming cost V 4 bases and J 5 bases; bases outside gene matches: 4. The DNA for the CDR3 is TGTGCCAGCAGCCTTCGGACTAGCGGGAGAGATACGCAGTATTTT. The encoded protein is CASSLRTSGRDTQYF.

V and J are TRBV11-2 and TRBJ2-3; 13 positions match TRBD2. Germline loops: CDR1 SGHAT, CDR2 FQNNGV. Unmatched junction bases numbered 6, after V lost 5 bases and J lost 10 bases. This CDR3 has 14 residues. The CDR3 is CASSLRLAGGSQYF. The DNA of the CDR3 is TGTGCCAGCAGCCTCCGACTAGCGGGGGGATCGCAGTATTTT.

V gene TRBV5-6 combines with J gene TRBJ2-7; 7 nucleotides match TRBD1. Germline V gene lookup returns CDR1 SGHDT and CDR2 YYEEEE. After removal of 0 bases from V and 5 bases from J, the junction contained 5 bases not matched to a gene. There are 14 residues in the CDR3. The DNA for the CDR3 is TGTGCCAGCAGCTTGGGACAGGGTGCCAACGAGCAGTACTTC. Its translation is CASSLGQGANEQYF.

The genes are TRBV19 and TRBJ2-2; 9 bases align to TRBD1. The CDR3 totals 16 residues. Germline-derived CDR1 and CDR2 are LNHDA and SQIVND (reference sequence). J gave up 3 bases and V 5 bases, and 7 bases lay outside the gene matches. The CDR3 nucleotides read TGTGCCAGTAGTCCCTACAGGGGGCGAGACACCGGGGAGCTGTTTTTT. Its translation: CASSPYRGRDTGELFF.

V usage is TRBV7-8 and J usage is TRBJ2-1; D perhaps matches TRBD2 (5 bases). Germline loops: CDR1 SGHVS, CDR2 FQNEAQ. The CDR3 runs 16 residues. Trimming left V 7 bases short and J 4 bases short, with 20 bases between. CDR3 protein: CASILVRTRNYNEQFF. For the CDR3, the DNA is TGTGCCAGCATTTTAGTAAGGACTCGAAATTACAATGAGCAGTTCTTC.